These T cell receptor beta chains were read from a single sample in a study of cytomegalovirus exposure and HLA in healthy donors. The protocol was immunoSEQ multiplex PCR, while the TCRdb copy is restricted to in-frame clones and leaves out a portion. The data hold fewer than 200,000 clones, with about 78% observed a single time. Sequencing was carried out using PBMCs. These receptors came from a man in his sixties in good health and CMV-seronegative. The CDR3 runs from the conserved cysteine through the conserved F or W. D genes are given only for firm matches. Clone size is not always given. Where it is, it says once, few, many or a class for expanded clones.

j_call v_call d_call clone_size cdr3_nt cdr3_aa
TRBJ2-1 TRBV6-4 - - TGTGCCAGCATGTTGCGGGACAGTGAGCAGTTCTTC CASMLRDSEQFF
TRBJ1-1 TRBV29-1 TRBD1 - TGCAGCGTTGAGATTACAGGGGGATCCGGTGAAGCTTTCTTT CSVEITGGSGEAFF
TRBJ2-7 TRBV29-1 TRBD1 - TGCAGCGTTCGGTTGGGGACAGGGGGCAAAACCACCTACGAGCAGTACTTC CSVRLGTGGKTTYEQYF
TRBJ2-1 TRBV11-2 - few TGTGCCAGCAGCTTAGTAGCCACCGTATACTCCTACAATGAGCAGTTCTTC CASSLVATVYSYNEQFF
TRBJ1-5 TRBV7-6 - - TGTGCCAGCAGCCAAGGAGGTATAAATCAGCCCCAGCATTTT CASSQGGINQPQHF
TRBJ2-5 TRBV5-1 - - TGCGCCAGCAGCCGTCAAGAGACCCAGTACTTC CASSRQETQYF
TRBJ1-1 TRBV9 TRBD1 - TGTGCCAGCAGCGTAATCGGGACAGGGATGAACACTGAAGCTTTCTTT CASSVIGTGMNTEAFF
TRBJ1-4 TRBV4-1 TRBD1 - TGCGCCAGTCAACAGGGGATTAATGAAAAACTGTTTTTT CASQQGINEKLFF
TRBJ2-7 TRBV28 TRBD1 few TGTGCCAGCAGTTTCTCCCCGGGACAGGGGATGTACGAGCAGTACTTC CASSFSPGQGMYEQYF
TRBJ1-4 TRBV29-1 - - TGCAGCGTCGAAAGGGGGGAAAAACTGTTTTTT CSVERGEKLFF
TRBJ1-1 TRBV7-9 TRBD1 - TGTGCCAGCAGCTTAGACGGGACAGGGATGAACACTGAAGCTTTCTTT CASSLDGTGMNTEAFF
TRBJ2-3 TRBV5-1 - few TGCGCCAGCAGCCGGGAATCTAGCGTAGATACGCAGTATTTT CASSRESSVDTQYF
TRBJ2-1 TRBV15 TRBD1 - TGTGCCACCCGGACAGGGGCCGACAATGAGCAGTTCTTC CATRTGADNEQFF
TRBJ2-5 TRBV4-2 - few TGTGCCAGCGAAATTCGACTAGGGAAAAGAGAGACCCAGTACTTC CASEIRLGKRETQYF
TRBJ2-1 TRBV12-5 TRBD2 - TGTGCTAGTGGTTTGGCGTTAGCGGGAGGGGGCCGTGAGCAGTTCTTC CASGLALAGGGREQFF
TRBJ2-6 TRBV27 - - TGTGCCAGCAGTTTATCCGACAGCTCTGGGGCCAACGTCCTGACTTTC CASSLSDSSGANVLTF
TRBJ2-2 TRBV5-1 TRBD2 few TGCGCCAGCAGCTTTACGGGACTAGTCCCCGGGGAGCTGTTTTTT CASSFTGLVPGELFF
TRBJ2-3 TRBV19 TRBD2 once TGTGCCAGTAGTATTAGGACTAGCGTAGATACGCAGTATTTT CASSIRTSVDTQYF
TRBJ1-5 TRBV28 TRBD1 - TGTGCCAGCAGTTGGGGACAGGGGGTCAATCAGCCCCAGCATTTT CASSWGQGVNQPQHF
TRBJ2-7 TRBV9 TRBD1 few TGTGCCAGCACGCAGGGGGCCAAGCAGTACTTC CASTQGAKQYF
TRBJ1-2 TRBV7-2 - - TGTGCCAGCAGCTTTGGCGGAAGAGATGGCTACACCTTC CASSFGGRDGYTF
TRBJ1-4 TRBV28 TRBD1 - TGTGCCAGCAGTGCAATACAGGGGGCCCATAATGAAAAACTGTTTTTT CASSAIQGAHNEKLFF
TRBJ2-5 TRBV9 - - TGTGCCAGCAGCGGACATCCTCAGCCAGGGATCCCCCCAGAGACCCAGTACTTC CASSGHPQPGIPPETQYF
TRBJ2-7 TRBV11-2 TRBD1 - TGTGCCAGCAGCTCCCGCGGGGTGGGGACAGGGTTCGTCTACGAGCAGTACTTC CASSSRGVGTGFVYEQYF
TRBJ2-7 TRBV6-5 TRBD1 few TGTGCCAGCAGCTCAACCGGGACAGCTTCGTCGGCGCACTTC CASSSTGTASSAHF
TRBJ1-5 TRBV19 TRBD1 - TGTGCCAGTAGGCCGGACACCGGGACAGTGAATCAGCCCCAGCATTTT CASRPDTGTVNQPQHF
TRBJ1-2 TRBV25-1 - - TGTGCCAGCAGTGAGTTGGACAGAGAATATGGCTACACCTTC CASSELDREYGYTF
TRBJ2-1 TRBV28 TRBD2 - TGTGCCAGCAGTCCCAGGGGGACTAGCGGGGCCGAGCAGTTCTTC CASSPRGTSGAEQFF
TRBJ2-5 TRBV13 - - TGTGCCAGCAGCTTAGGATCGGGTCAAGAGACCCAGTACTTC CASSLGSGQETQYF
TRBJ2-2 TRBV30 - few TGTGCCTGGAGTAAGAGGACCGGGGAGCTGTTTTTT CAWSKRTGELFF
TRBJ2-7 TRBV7-8 - - TGTGCCAGCAGCAAAGAACCGGACACCTACGAGCAGTACTTC CASSKEPDTYEQYF
TRBJ1-4 TRBV5-1 TRBD1 - TGCGCCAGCAAGGACAGGTTGGGGGGTGAAAAACTGTTTTTT CASKDRLGGEKLFF
TRBJ2-1 TRBV29-1 TRBD1 - TGCAGCGCTCAAGGGGGCGCCTACAATGAGCAGTTCTTC CSAQGGAYNEQFF
TRBJ2-7 TRBV6-6 TRBD1 once TGTGCCAGCAGGGAGTTGGGACAGGGGTTCTACGAGCAGTACTTC CASRELGQGFYEQYF
TRBJ2-7 TRBV5-6 - - TGTGCCAGCAGCTTGGGGGGCGGAGAGAGCTCCTACGAGCAGTACTTC CASSLGGGESSYEQYF
TRBJ1-6 TRBV5-5 TRBD1 - TGTGCCAGCAGCTTGGTGGAAACAGGGGGTAATTCACCCCTCCACTTT CASSLVETGGNSPLHF
TRBJ2-7 TRBV7-3 TRBD2 - TGTGCCAGCAGCTTAACAGCGGGGGCCCTCGGGAAGCAGTACTTC CASSLTAGALGKQYF
TRBJ1-1 TRBV28 TRBD1 few TGTGCCAGCAGTCTCCACCTCAGGGGGCTGGACACTGAAGCTTTCTTT CASSLHLRGLDTEAFF
TRBJ2-2 TRBV7-2 - once TGTGCCAGCAGCTTAGACACGGGGAGCGGGGAGCTGTTTTTT CASSLDTGSGELFF
TRBJ1-5 TRBV29-1 - - TGCAGCGTCGGGTCGTCAGCTCAGCCCCAGCATTTT CSVGSSAQPQHF
TRBJ1-2 TRBV6-1 - - TGTGCCAGCAGCAAAGGGCCCCGAGGGTGGGATGGCTACCCCTTC CASSKGPRGWDGYPF
TRBJ2-2 TRBV6-1 - - TGTGCCAGCAGTGAAGACAGGGTGAACACCGGGGAGCTGTTTTTT CASSEDRVNTGELFF
TRBJ1-3 TRBV15 TRBD1 once TGTGCCACCAGCAGGAGACAGGGGTTTTCTGGAAACACCATATATTTT CATSRRQGFSGNTIYF
TRBJ2-1 TRBV6-1 TRBD2 - TGTGCCAGCAGTGAGTTAGCGGGGGCCTTTGATGAGCAGTTCTTC CASSELAGAFDEQFF
TRBJ1-6 TRBV5-1 TRBD1 few TGCGCCAGCAGCGGAGACAGGGGGTATTATAATTCACCCCTCCACTTT CASSGDRGYYNSPLHF
TRBJ1-4 TRBV19 - - TGTGCCAGTAGTTCCCAGACACCCTCGGATGAAAAACTGTTTTTT CASSSQTPSDEKLFF
TRBJ2-7 TRBV19 TRBD1 few TGTGCCAGTAGTATCGGACAGGGTCGCTACGAGCAGTACTTC CASSIGQGRYEQYF
TRBJ2-5 TRBV7-8 TRBD1 - TGTGCCAGCAGCCCCGGGACAGGGGGCTACGAGACCCAGTACTTC CASSPGTGGYETQYF
TRBJ2-7 TRBV6-5 - - TGTGCCAGCAGTTACCTTACAGGGCAAGGCGAGCAGTACTTC CASSYLTGQGEQYF
TRBJ2-7 TRBV7-9 TRBD1 - TGTGCCAGCAGCTTGACAGGGGGCGGTTACGAGCAGTACTTC CASSLTGGGYEQYF
TRBJ2-1 TRBV9 - - TGTGCCAGCAGCGGCGGACAGAACAATGAGCAGTTCTTC CASSGGQNNEQFF
TRBJ2-7 TRBV10-3 - - TGTGCCATCAGTGCAACCGGGACTCCCTACGAGCAGTACTTC CAISATGTPYEQYF
TRBJ2-1 TRBV9 TRBD2 few TGTGCCAGCAGCGTAGGAGGGACTAGCGGGTCCCACAATGAGCAGTTCTTC CASSVGGTSGSHNEQFF